The 23 T cell receptor beta chains below were found in one sample sequenced in a study of identical twins. One entry per CDR3 protein results from TCRdb running MiXCR on the 5' RACE reads. The table records approximately 670,000 distinct CDR3 sequences, around 6% of them present only once. Material: naive T cells sorted from blood. The origin of the receptors is a man younger than 35 in good health.

This clonotype was found many times. The chain links TRBV5-6 to TRBJ1-1, with D tentatively TRBD1 (5 bases). The CDR3 runs 11 residues. V lost 0 bases, J lost 12 bases, and 9 bases lay in between. CDR1 is SGHDT, CDR2 YYEEEE, per germline. The CDR3 sequence is CASSLDGGTFF. CDR3 nucleotide sequence: TGTGCCAGCAGCTTGGATGGGGGGACTTTCTTT. The full variable domain, rest sourced from reference TRBV5-6 and TRBJ1-1, is DAGVTQSPTHLIKTRGQQVTLRCSPKSGHDTVSWYQQALGQGPQFIFQYYEEEERQRGNFPDRFSGHQFPNYSSELNVNALLLGDSALYLCASSLDGGTFFGQGTRLTVV.

For the CDR3, the DNA is TGTGCCAGCAGCTTACTGGCCCGCGAGCAGTACTTC. Translating gives CASSLLAREQYF. This rearrangement joins TRBV7-2 to TRBJ2-7, with no clear D. The germline V gene has CDR1 SGHTA and CDR2 FQGNSA. Between the trimmed V and J ends, which lost 2 bases and 6 bases, there was a span of 8 bases. This CDR3 is 12 amino acids long.

This clonotype occurred many times. The chain couples TRBV12-3 or TRBV12-4 to TRBJ1-2, with TRBD1 identical over 8 bases. The V segment lost 2 bases and the J segment 4 bases; nucleotides outside the gene matches: 9. This CDR3 contains 16 residues. In nucleotides, the CDR3 is TGTGCCAGCAGTTTATGGGGCAGGGGGCGAGGCTATGGCTACACCTTC. Its translation: CASSLWGRGRGYGYTF.

This clonotype was detected a few times. This chain connects TRBV20-1 to TRBJ2-5; TRBD2 might be the D (6 bases). Trimming took off 5 bases at V and 1 base at J, with 11 bases between the two ends. The V gene's germline CDR1 is DFQATT and CDR2 SNEGSKA (reference sequence). The CDR3 consists of 13 residues. CDR3 sequence reads: CSAPTRGQETQYF. The CDR3 bases are TGCAGTGCTCCGACTAGGGGCCAAGAGACCCAGTACTTC.

This chain links TRBV7-8 with TRBJ1-3, with D perhaps matching TRBD1 (6 bases). The CDR3 loop spans 16 amino acids. The V end was cut by 0 bases, the J end by 5 bases, with 14 bases between. The V gene's germline CDR1 is SGHVS and CDR2 FQNEAQ. The CDR3 reads CASSLARTVGRNTIYF. Written as DNA, the CDR3 is TGTGCCAGCAGCTTAGCGCGGACAGTTGGGAGAAACACCATATATTTT.

The chain combines TRBV29-1 with TRBJ2-6; 7 bases match TRBD1. The J segment lost 0 bases and the V segment lost 6 bases, leaving 8 bases of the junction unmatched. This CDR3 is 16 amino acids long. The V gene's germline CDR1 is SQVTM and CDR2 ANQGSEA. The CDR3: CSVALGQSSGANVLTF. CDR3 DNA sequence: TGCAGCGTCGCTTTGGGACAGAGCTCTGGGGCCAACGTCCTGACTTTC.

This clonotype was observed at least ten times. Here the CDR3 reads CASRWGQLNTEAFF. In nucleotides, the CDR3 is TGTGCCAGCAGGTGGGGACAGCTGAACACTGAAGCTTTCTTT. The chain has TRBV5-6 and TRBJ1-1; 7 bases line up with TRBD1. Losses at the gene ends were 5 bases for V and 0 bases for J; bases not matched to a gene: 4. The CDR3 runs 14 residues. Germline V gene data show CDR1 as SGHDT and CDR2 as YYEEEE.

This clonotype was recorded many times. The chain has TRBV2 and TRBJ2-7; a weak D match, TRBD2 (6 bases). CDR3 length: 13 amino acids. The V end was cut by 4 bases, the J end by 1 base, with 8 bases between. Germline V gene sequence: CDR1 SNHLY, CDR2 FYNNEI. The CDR3 region is CASSVRGSYEQYV. Here the CDR3 DNA reads TGTGCCAGCAGTGTTCGGGGGTCCTACGAGCAGTACGTC.

At least ten counts were recorded for this clonotype. V and J are TRBV27 and TRBJ2-1; 9 nucleotides line up with TRBD2. CDR1 and CDR2 (germline): MNHEY, SMNVEV (reference sequence). V lost 0 bases, J lost 3 bases, and 3 bases stayed unmatched. This CDR3 is built from 16 residues. DNA for the CDR3: TGTGCCAGCAGTTTATCCAGCGGGAGGTTCTACAATGAGCAGTTCTTC. Its protein product is CASSLSSGRFYNEQFF.

The table lists this clonotype with a few counts. The V call is TRBV9, the J call TRBJ2-2, with D perhaps matching TRBD1 (5 bases). CDR3 length: 16 amino acids. Per germline, CDR1 SGDLS and CDR2 YYNGEE. The germline V and J ends were trimmed by 0 bases and 3 bases, with 12 bases remaining between them. CDR3 region: CASSVDTGRYTGELFF. The CDR3 nucleotides are TGTGCCAGCAGCGTAGATACAGGCCGTTACACCGGGGAGCTGTTTTTT.

At least ten counts were recorded for this clonotype. The chain uses TRBV12-3 or TRBV12-4 and TRBJ2-1; D uncertain. The CDR3 contains 14 residues. Trimming cost V 8 bases and J 3 bases, with 14 bases left between them. The CDR3 nucleotides read TGTGCCAGCCGGTTACTCCTGCACTACAATGAGCAGTTCTTC. Encoded protein: CASRLLLHYNEQFF.

This clonotype was detected many times. The CDR3: CSVTGGYTEAFF. CDR3 nucleotides: TGCAGCGTAACAGGGGGATACACTGAAGCTTTCTTT. The chain combines TRBV29-1 with TRBJ1-1; 8 nucleotides align to TRBD1. The CDR3 runs 12 residues. V was clipped by 6 bases and J by 3 bases; unmatched bases: 3. Germline V gene data show CDR1 as SQVTM and CDR2 as ANQGSEA.

The chain is built from TRBV5-6 and TRBJ2-7; TRBD1 matches 12 bases. The trim removed 0 bases at V and 3 bases at J, leaving 10 bases unmatched. There are 18 residues in the CDR3. Germline-derived CDR1 and CDR2 are SGHDT and YYEEEE. The CDR3 region has the DNA TGTGCCAGCAGCTTGGTGGCTTCCGGGACAGGGGGCCTCTACGAGCAGTACTTC. Amino acids: CASSLVASGTGGLYEQYF.

This clonotype was seen a few times. This chain connects TRBV2 to TRBJ2-1, with TRBD1 as a possible D gene (5 bases). Germline V CDR1 and CDR2: SNHLY, FYNNEI. The CDR3 is made up of 14 amino acids. V shed 5 bases and J shed 7 bases, with 15 bases lying between them. Here the CDR3 DNA reads TGTGCCAGCAGTCCTAGGGGCCTAATTAATGAGCAGTTCTTC. Encoded protein: CASSPRGLINEQFF.

This clonotype was counted only a few times. V and J are TRBV5-6 and TRBJ1-6; 11 bases align to TRBD1. This CDR3 has 17 amino acids. V was clipped by 6 bases and J by 12 bases; unmatched bases: 17. From germline, CDR1 is SGHDT and CDR2 YYEEEE. The CDR3 reads CASTLRTGGLSEKPLHF. The CDR3 nucleotides read TGTGCCAGCACCTTAAGGACAGGGGGCCTTTCCGAGAAACCCCTCCACTTT.

This clonotype has more than one count but fewer than ten. CDR3 coding DNA: TGTGCCAGCAGAGCAAGGTGGGCAGATACGCAGTATTTT. This sequence encodes CASRARWADTQYF. The chain combines TRBV28 with TRBJ2-3; D unclear. Germline V lookup: CDR1 MDHEN, CDR2 SYDVKM. Trimming pared 6 bases from V and 4 bases from J, leaving 11 bases between. This CDR3 contains 13 residues.

This chain links TRBV6-2 or TRBV6-3 with TRBJ1-5; D is uncertain. The ends were cut back, 7 bases at V and 5 bases at J, with 15 bases in the middle. Germline V gives CDR1 MNHEY, CDR2 SVGEGT. The CDR3 covers 14 residues. The DNA of the CDR3 is TGTGCCAGCACCCTAAGAGAGGGCTATCAGCCCCAGCATTTT. It codes for CASTLREGYQPQHF.

This clonotype was counted ten times or more. V usage is TRBV29-1 and J usage is TRBJ1-2; tentative D call: TRBD1 (5 bases). V was clipped by 4 bases and J by 5 bases, with 14 bases between them. The CDR3 is 13 amino acids. From germline, CDR1 is SQVTM and CDR2 ANQGSEA. This CDR3 is CSVGQGAGYGYTF. The CDR3 DNA follows: TGCAGCGTTGGCCAAGGGGCAGGTTATGGCTACACCTTC. Full variable domain (remainder filled in from reference TRBV29-1 and TRBJ1-2): SAVISQKPSRDICQRGTSLTIQCQVDSQVTMMFWYRQQPGQSLTLIATANQGSEATYESGFVIDKFPISRPNLTFSTLTVSNMSPEDSSIYLCSVGQGAGYGYTFGSGTRLTVV.

Only a few counts were recorded for this clonotype. This chain joins TRBV5-1 and TRBJ2-1; 14 nucleotides line up with TRBD2. The junction had 20 bases not matched to a gene; V was cut back by 4 bases and J by 8 bases. The germline gives CDR1 SGHRS, CDR2 YFSETQ. The CDR3 runs 20 residues. The CDR3 sequence is CASSPHMTGGTSGRWDEQFF. CDR3 coding DNA: TGCGCCAGCAGCCCTCACATGACAGGGGGGACTAGCGGGAGATGGGATGAGCAGTTCTTC.

This chain connects TRBV7-8 to TRBJ2-1; tentatively, D is TRBD1 or TRBD2 (5 bases each). CDR1 and CDR2 from the germline V gene are SGHVS and FQNEAQ. The CDR3 extends over 15 amino acids. V dropped 1 base and J dropped 7 bases, with 14 bases sitting between them. In nucleotides, the CDR3 is TGTGCCAGCAGCTTAGGTTTGTGGTGGGGGAATGAGCAGTTCTTC. It yields the protein CASSLGLWWGNEQFF. Complete variable domain (other parts from reference TRBV7-8 and TRBJ2-1): GAGVSQSPRYKVAKRGQDVALRCDPISGHVSLFWYQQALGQGPEFLTYFQNEAQLDKSGLPSDRFFAERPEGSVSTLKIQRTQQEDSAVYLCASSLGLWWGNEQFFGPGTRLTVL.

The rearrangement uses TRBV9 and TRBJ2-1; a possible D gene is TRBD2 (6 bases). Trimming stripped 3 bases from V and 2 bases from J, with 15 bases between. Germline V gives CDR1 SGDLS, CDR2 YYNGEE. The CDR3 is 16 residues long. This CDR3 reads CASSATPGDAYNEQFF. Written as DNA, the CDR3 is TGTGCCAGCAGCGCGACCCCGGGAGACGCCTACAATGAGCAGTTCTTC.

This clonotype has only a few counts. V is TRBV20-1 and J is TRBJ2-5; TRBD1 might be the D (6 bases). The V end lost 2 bases, the J end lost 5 bases, and 21 bases lay between the germline ends. Germline lookup yields CDR1 DFQATT and CDR2 SNEGSKA (reference sequence). The CDR3 is 16 residues long. CDR3 DNA: TGCAGTGCTAGACCCCGAGGCAGGGGAGTGTGGGAGACCCAGTACTTC. Translation: CSARPRGRGVWETQYF.

The chain is built from TRBV28 and TRBJ2-3, with TRBD2 identical over 13 bases. The germline V gene encodes CDR1 MDHEN and CDR2 SYDVKM. The CDR3 spans 18 residues. V was clipped by 4 bases and J by 4 bases; unmatched bases: 11. CDR3 in DNA: TGTGCCAGCAGTTCCCGACTAGCGGGAGGCCTGGTTTCAGATACGCAGTATTTT. This sequence encodes CASSSRLAGGLVSDTQYF.